The entry that follows covers one T cell receptor beta chain sequence. What it recognizes is unknown. The CDR3 is 11 amino acids. All TRB cDNA libraries came from 5' RACE performed with UMI labels. Using the 5' RACE reads, TCRdb records one entry per CDR3 protein without DNA. The sample data list some 130,000 distinct CDR3 sequences. This sample is drawn from a study of CXCR3-negative and CXCR3-positive naive CD8 T cells. Whole-study findings and limits: TRB CDR3 hydrophobicity was greater in CXCR3-positive naive cells than in CXCR3-negative naive cells.

Naive CD8+ T cells showed a CD45RO-CCR7+CD27+CD95- phenotype. The chain couples TRBV12-3 or TRBV12-4 to TRBJ2-7; TCRdb reports TRBD1, a call that lacks DNA to check it against. Source material: naive CXCR3- CD8+ T cells from blood. As to subset: CD45RO-CCR7+CD27+CD95- naive CD8+ T cells lacking CXCR3 (TNR3-). The TCR originated in a human donor in good health. Some clones in this sample may be carry-over from other donors' samples. CDR3 residues: CASSLEYREYF.